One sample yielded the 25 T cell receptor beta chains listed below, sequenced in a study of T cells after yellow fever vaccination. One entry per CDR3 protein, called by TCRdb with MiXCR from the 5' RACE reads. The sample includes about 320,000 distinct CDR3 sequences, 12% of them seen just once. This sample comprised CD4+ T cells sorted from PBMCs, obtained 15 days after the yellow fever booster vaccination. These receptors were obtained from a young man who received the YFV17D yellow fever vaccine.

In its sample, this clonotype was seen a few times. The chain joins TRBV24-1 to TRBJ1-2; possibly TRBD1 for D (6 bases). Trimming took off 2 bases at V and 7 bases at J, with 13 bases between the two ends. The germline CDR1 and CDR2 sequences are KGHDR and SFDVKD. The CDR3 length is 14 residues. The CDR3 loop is CATSDSQGSGGYTF. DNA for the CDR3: TGTGCCACCAGTGATTCACAGGGCTCAGGTGGCTACACCTTC.

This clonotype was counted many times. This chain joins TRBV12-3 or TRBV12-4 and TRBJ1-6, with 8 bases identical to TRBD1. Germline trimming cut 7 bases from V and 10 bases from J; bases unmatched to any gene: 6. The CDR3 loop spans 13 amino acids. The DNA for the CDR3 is TGTGCCAGCACCAGGGGGCGTCAATCACCCCTCCACTTT. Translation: CASTRGRQSPLHF.

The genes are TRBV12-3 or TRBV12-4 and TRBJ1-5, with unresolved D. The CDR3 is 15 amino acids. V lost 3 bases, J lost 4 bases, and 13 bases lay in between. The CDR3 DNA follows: TGTGCCAGCAGTTTCACGGATACCAAAAATCAGCCCCAGCATTTT. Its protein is CASSFTDTKNQPQHF.

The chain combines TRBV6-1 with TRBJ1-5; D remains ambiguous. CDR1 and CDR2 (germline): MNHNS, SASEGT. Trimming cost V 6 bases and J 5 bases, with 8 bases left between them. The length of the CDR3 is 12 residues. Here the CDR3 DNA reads TGTGCCAGCAGGGCTCGTGATCAGCCCCAGCATTTT. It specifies CASRARDQPQHF.

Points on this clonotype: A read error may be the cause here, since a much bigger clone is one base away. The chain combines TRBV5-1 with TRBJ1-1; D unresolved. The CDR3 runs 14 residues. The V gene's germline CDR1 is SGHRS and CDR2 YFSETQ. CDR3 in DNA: TGCGCCGGCAGCCGCAACGGGGTGAACACTGAAGCTTTCTTT. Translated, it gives CAGSRNGVNTEAFF.

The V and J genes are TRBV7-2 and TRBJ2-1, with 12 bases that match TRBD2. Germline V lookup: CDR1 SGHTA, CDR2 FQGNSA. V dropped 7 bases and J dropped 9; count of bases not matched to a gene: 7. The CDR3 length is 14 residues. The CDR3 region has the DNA TGTGCCAGCAACCCTAGCGGGGGGGATACTGAGCAGTTCTTC. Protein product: CASNPSGGDTEQFF.

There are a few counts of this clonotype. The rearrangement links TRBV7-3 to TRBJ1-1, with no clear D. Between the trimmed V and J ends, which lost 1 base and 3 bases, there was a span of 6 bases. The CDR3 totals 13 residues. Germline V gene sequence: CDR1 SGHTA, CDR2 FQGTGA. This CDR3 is CASSLKFDTEAFF. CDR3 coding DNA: TGTGCCAGCAGCTTAAAGTTCGACACTGAAGCTTTCTTT.

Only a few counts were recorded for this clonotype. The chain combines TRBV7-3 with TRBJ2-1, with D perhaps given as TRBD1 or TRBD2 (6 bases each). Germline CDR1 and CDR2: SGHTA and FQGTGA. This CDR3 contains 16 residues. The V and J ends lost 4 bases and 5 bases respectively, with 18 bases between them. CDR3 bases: TGTGCCAGCAGCTCCCACGAGGAGGGGGGCAACAATGAGCAGTTCTTC. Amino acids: CASSSHEEGGNNEQFF.

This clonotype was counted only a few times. The CDR3 region is CASSYPKKAGQGSGNTIYF. CDR3 coding DNA: TGTGCCAGCAGTTACCCAAAAAAAGCAGGACAGGGTTCTGGAAACACCATATATTTT. The chain joins TRBV6-6 to TRBJ1-3; 8 bases are a match to TRBD1. This CDR3 is built from 19 residues. The junction had 13 bases not matched to a gene; V was cut back by 2 bases and J by 1 base. Germline CDR1 reads MNHNY; CDR2 reads SVGAGI (reference sequence).

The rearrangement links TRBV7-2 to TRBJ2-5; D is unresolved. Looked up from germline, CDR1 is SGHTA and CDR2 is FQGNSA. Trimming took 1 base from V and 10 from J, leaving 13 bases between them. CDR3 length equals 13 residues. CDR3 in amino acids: CASSLDPQDSQYF. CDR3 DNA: TGTGCCAGCAGCTTAGACCCCCAAGATAGCCAGTACTTC.

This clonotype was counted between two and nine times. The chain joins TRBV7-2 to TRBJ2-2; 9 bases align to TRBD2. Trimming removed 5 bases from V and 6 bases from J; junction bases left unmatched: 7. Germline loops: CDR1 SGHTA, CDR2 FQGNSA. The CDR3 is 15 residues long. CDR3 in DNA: TGTGCCAGCAGCCTCATTAGCGGGGGTCCCGGGGAGCTGTTTTTT. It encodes CASSLISGGPGELFF.

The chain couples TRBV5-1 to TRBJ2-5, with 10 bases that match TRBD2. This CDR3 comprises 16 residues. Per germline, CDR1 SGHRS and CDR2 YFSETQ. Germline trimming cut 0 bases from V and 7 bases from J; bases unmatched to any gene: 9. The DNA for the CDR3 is TGCGCCAGCAGCTTGGCTGGACTAGCGGCCCAGGGGACCCAGTACTTC. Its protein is CASSLAGLAAQGTQYF.

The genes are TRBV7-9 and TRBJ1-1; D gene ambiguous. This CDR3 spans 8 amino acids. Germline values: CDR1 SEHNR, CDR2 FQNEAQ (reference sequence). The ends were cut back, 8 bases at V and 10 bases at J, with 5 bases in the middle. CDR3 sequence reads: CASQPAFF. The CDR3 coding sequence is TGTGCCAGCCAACCAGCTTTCTTT.

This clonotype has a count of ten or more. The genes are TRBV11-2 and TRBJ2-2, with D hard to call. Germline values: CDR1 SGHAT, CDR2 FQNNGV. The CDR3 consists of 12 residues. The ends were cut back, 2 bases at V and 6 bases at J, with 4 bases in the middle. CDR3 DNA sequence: TGTGCCAGCAGCTTACTAGCCGGGGAGCTGTTTTTT. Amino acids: CASSLLAGELFF.

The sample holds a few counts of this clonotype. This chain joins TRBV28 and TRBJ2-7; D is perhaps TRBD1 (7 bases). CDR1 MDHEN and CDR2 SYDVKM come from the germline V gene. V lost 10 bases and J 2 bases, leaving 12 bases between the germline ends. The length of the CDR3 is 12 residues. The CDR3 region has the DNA TGTGCCACCACAGGGGAGGCCTACGAGCAGTACTTC. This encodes CATTGEAYEQYF.

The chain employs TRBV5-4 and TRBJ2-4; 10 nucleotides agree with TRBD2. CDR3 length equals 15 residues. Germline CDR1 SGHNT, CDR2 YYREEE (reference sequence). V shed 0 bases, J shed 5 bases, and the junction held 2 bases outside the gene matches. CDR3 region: CASSLAAGGQNIQYF. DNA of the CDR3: TGTGCCAGCAGCTTGGCAGCGGGGGGGCAAAACATTCAGTACTTC. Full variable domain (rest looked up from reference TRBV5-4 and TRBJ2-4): ETGVTQSPTHLIKTRGQQVTLRCSSQSGHNTVSWYQQALGQGPQFIFQYYREEENGRGNFPPRFSGLQFPNYSSELNVNALELDDSALYLCASSLAAGGQNIQYFGAGTRLSVL.

CDR3 sequence (DNA): TGCGCCAGCAGCTTGGCCGGGGGGCCTCTTGGGGAGACCCAGTACTTC. Translation: CASSLAGGPLGETQYF. The chain links TRBV5-1 to TRBJ2-5; tentative D call: TRBD2 (7 bases). CDR1 and CDR2 from the germline V gene are SGHRS and YFSETQ. Trimming left V 0 bases short and J 5 bases short, with 17 bases between. The CDR3 length is 16 residues.

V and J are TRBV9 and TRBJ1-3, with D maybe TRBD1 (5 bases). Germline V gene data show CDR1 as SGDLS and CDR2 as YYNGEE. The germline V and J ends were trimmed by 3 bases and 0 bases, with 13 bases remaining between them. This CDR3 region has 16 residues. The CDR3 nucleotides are TGTGCCAGCAGCGGCTCCGGGACGGCCTCTGGAAACACCATATATTTT. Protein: CASSGSGTASGNTIYF. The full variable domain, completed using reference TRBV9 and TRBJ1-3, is DSGVTQTPKHLITATGQRVTLRCSPRSGDLSVYWYQQSLDQGLQFLIQYYNGEERAKGNILERFSAQQFPDLHSELNLSSLELGDSALYFCASSGSGTASGNTIYFGEGSWLTVV.

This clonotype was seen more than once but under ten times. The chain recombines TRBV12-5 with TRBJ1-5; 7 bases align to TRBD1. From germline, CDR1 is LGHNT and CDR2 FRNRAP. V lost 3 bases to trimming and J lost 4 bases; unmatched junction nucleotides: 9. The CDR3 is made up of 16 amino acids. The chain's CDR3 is CASGLMTGNPNQPQHF. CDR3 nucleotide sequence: TGTGCTAGTGGTTTAATGACAGGGAACCCGAATCAGCCCCAGCATTTT.

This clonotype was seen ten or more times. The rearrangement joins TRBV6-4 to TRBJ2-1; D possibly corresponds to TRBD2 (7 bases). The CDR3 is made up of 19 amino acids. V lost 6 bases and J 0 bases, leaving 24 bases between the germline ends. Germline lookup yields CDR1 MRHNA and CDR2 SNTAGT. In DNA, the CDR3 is TGTGCCAGCAGCCCCGGTGGGGCGGGGGCCGCGAGCTCCTACAATGAGCAGTTCTTC. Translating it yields CASSPGGAGAASSYNEQFF.

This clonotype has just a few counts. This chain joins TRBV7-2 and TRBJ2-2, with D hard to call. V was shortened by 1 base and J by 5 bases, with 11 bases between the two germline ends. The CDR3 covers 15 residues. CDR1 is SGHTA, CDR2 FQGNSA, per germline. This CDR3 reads CASSLVVGITGELFF. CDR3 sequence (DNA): TGTGCCAGCAGCTTAGTAGTGGGAATAACCGGGGAGCTGTTTTTT.

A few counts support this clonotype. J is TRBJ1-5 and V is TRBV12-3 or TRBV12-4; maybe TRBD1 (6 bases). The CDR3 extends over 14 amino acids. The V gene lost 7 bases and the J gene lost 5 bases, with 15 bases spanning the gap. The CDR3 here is CASNTEGTYQPQHF. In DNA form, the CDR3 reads TGTGCCAGCAACACCGAGGGGACATATCAGCCCCAGCATTTT.

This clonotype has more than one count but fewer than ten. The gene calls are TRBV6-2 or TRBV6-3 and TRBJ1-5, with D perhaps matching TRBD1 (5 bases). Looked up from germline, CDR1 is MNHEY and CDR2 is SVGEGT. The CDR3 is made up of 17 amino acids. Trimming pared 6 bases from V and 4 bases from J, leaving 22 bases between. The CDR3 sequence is CASSPGVGEVGNQPQHF. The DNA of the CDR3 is TGTGCCAGCAGCCCCGGGGTGGGGGAAGTCGGAAATCAGCCCCAGCATTTT.

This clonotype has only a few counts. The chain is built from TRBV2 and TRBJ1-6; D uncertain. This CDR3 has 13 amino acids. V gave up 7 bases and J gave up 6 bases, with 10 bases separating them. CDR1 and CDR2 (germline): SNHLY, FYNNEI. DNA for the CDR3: TGTGCCAGCAATTTGGAGGGTAATTCACCCCTCCACTTT. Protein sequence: CASNLEGNSPLHF.

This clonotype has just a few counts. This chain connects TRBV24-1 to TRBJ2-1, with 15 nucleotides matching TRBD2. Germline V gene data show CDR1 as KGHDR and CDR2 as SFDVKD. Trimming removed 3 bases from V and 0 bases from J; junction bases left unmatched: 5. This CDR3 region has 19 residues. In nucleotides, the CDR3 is TGTGCCACCAGTGATCCCGGGACTAGCGGGGGGAGCTCCTACAATGAGCAGTTCTTC. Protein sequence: CATSDPGTSGGSSYNEQFF.